Many counts were recorded for the clone carrying this T cell receptor (beta chain). The CDR3 consists of 16 residues. Losses at the gene ends were 0 bases for V and 1 base for J; bases not matched to a gene: 5. Per the germline V gene, CDR1 is MNHNY and CDR2 is SVGAGI (reference sequence). Each CDR3 protein is one row after TCRdb ran MiXCR on the 5' RACE reads. This table holds about 27,000 distinct CDR3 sequences, less than 6.5% found once. The data stem from a study of early T cells in non-severe SARS-CoV-2 infection. Sequencing was performed on whole blood. This chain uses TRBV6-6 with TRBJ1-2, with 7 bases aligning to TRBD1. This clonotype was sampled from an adult who was a healthcare worker with PCR-confirmed SARS-CoV-2 infection or an uninfected control (not recorded which). The CDR3 nucleotides read TGTGCCAGCAGTTACTCAGGGGGCGACGTTAACTATGGCTACACCTTC. This codes for CASSYSGGDVNYGYTF.